These T cell receptor beta chains were read from a single sample in a study of blood T cell repertoires in COVID-19. Repertoires were generated with immunoSEQ multiplex PCR, while TCRdb's copy carries only in-frame clones and drops some. Altogether 140,000 or so clones are present, 70% to 85% being singletons, with the ten largest covering 3% to 3.5%. The sample taken for sequencing was peripheral blood. Receptors originate from a woman at least 80 years old with acute or convalescent COVID-19. The CDR3 runs from the conserved cysteine through the conserved F or W. Fields, in order: clone size, D gene, V gene, CDR3 length, J gene, CDR3 protein, CDR3 DNA. D genes are given only for firm matches. Expanded clones are given a class, and other clones once, few, many or no size at all.

size: NA
D: NA
V: TRBV6-5
length: 13
J: TRBJ1-2
CDR3: CASRDSANYGYTF
DNA: TGTGCCAGCAGGGACAGTGCTAACTATGGCTACACCTTC

size: NA
D: TRBD1
V: TRBV11-1
length: 13
J: TRBJ1-2
CDR3: CASSPGTAYGYTF
DNA: TGTGCCAGCAGCCCGGGGACAGCCTATGGCTACACCTTC

size: NA
D: TRBD1
V: TRBV30
length: 14
J: TRBJ2-3
CDR3: CAWSRGQGTDTQYF
DNA: TGTGCCTGGAGTAGGGGACAGGGAACAGATACGCAGTATTTT

size: NA
D: TRBD1
V: TRBV5-1
length: 14
J: TRBJ1-2
CDR3: CASSPQGTDYGYTF
DNA: TGCGCCAGCAGTCCACAGGGGACGGACTATGGCTACACCTTC

size: once
D: TRBD1
V: TRBV18
length: 15
J: TRBJ1-5
CDR3: CASSRYGQGRQPQHF
DNA: TGTGCCAGCTCACGATATGGACAGGGGCGGCAGCCCCAGCATTTT

size: NA
D: NA
V: TRBV5-1
length: 14
J: TRBJ1-4
CDR3: CASSLGGTNEKLFF
DNA: TGCGCCAGCAGCTTGGGGGGCACTAATGAAAAACTGTTTTTT

size: NA
D: NA
V: TRBV5-8
length: 15
J: TRBJ1-4
CDR3: CASSRKGHLNEKLFF
DNA: TGTGCCAGCAGCCGGAAGGGACATCTTAATGAGAAACTGTTTTTT

size: NA
D: NA
V: TRBV5-1
length: 15
J: TRBJ2-2
CDR3: CASSHGRGTTGELFF
DNA: TGCGCCAGCAGCCACGGAAGGGGCACCACCGGGGAGCTGTTTTTT

size: NA
D: NA
V: TRBV27
length: 15
J: TRBJ1-4
CDR3: CASSLSRGRGEKLFF
DNA: TGTGCCAGCAGTTTATCCAGAGGGCGAGGGGAAAAACTGTTTTTT

size: NA
D: NA
V: TRBV7-2
length: 13
J: TRBJ2-2
CDR3: CASTRARAGELFF
DNA: TGTGCCAGCACCCGTGCTCGGGCCGGGGAGCTGTTTTTT

size: few
D: NA
V: TRBV19
length: 16
J: TRBJ2-3
CDR3: CASRDPGQGGSDTQYF
DNA: TGTGCCAGTAGAGACCCCGGGCAGGGAGGATCGGATACGCAGTATTTT

size: NA
D: TRBD1
V: TRBV5-4
length: 17
J: TRBJ1-2
CDR3: CASSSRTGGIGGYGYTF
DNA: TGTGCCAGCAGCTCAAGGACAGGGGGCATAGGTGGCTATGGCTACACCTTC

size: NA
D: NA
V: TRBV19
length: 15
J: TRBJ2-1
CDR3: CASIMGGGRENEQFF
DNA: TGTGCCAGTATTATGGGCGGGGGCCGGGAGAATGAGCAGTTCTTC

size: NA
D: TRBD2
V: TRBV6-1
length: 15
J: TRBJ2-3
CDR3: CASSEQRGGSDTQYF
DNA: TGTGCCAGCAGTGAGCAGCGGGGGGGCTCAGATACGCAGTATTTT

size: NA
D: TRBD2
V: TRBV10-3
length: 13
J: TRBJ2-5
CDR3: CAIRATSDETQYF
DNA: TGTGCCATCAGGGCGACTAGCGACGAGACCCAGTACTTC

size: NA
D: NA
V: TRBV6-2/TRBV6-3
length: 12
J: TRBJ2-5
CDR3: CASSYSRETQYF
DNA: TGTGCCAGCAGTTATTCTAGGGAGACCCAGTACTTC

size: NA
D: TRBD1
V: TRBV19
length: 15
J: TRBJ2-7
CDR3: CASSIRGTGGYEQYF
DNA: TGTGCCAGTAGTATCAGGGGGACAGGGGGCTACGAGCAGTACTTC

size: NA
D: TRBD1
V: TRBV2
length: 15
J: TRBJ1-1
CDR3: CASSAGQGRVTEAFF
DNA: TGTGCCAGCAGTGCCGGACAGGGGAGGGTCACTGAAGCTTTCTTT

size: NA
D: TRBD1
V: TRBV10-3
length: 13
J: TRBJ2-7
CDR3: CAITGTGASEQYF
DNA: TGTGCCATCACCGGGACAGGCGCGTCGGAGCAGTACTTC

size: NA
D: TRBD1
V: TRBV2
length: 13
J: TRBJ1-6
CDR3: CASRQGAVSPLHF
DNA: TGTGCCAGCAGGCAGGGGGCGGTTTCACCCCTCCACTTT

size: NA
D: TRBD1
V: TRBV19
length: 16
J: TRBJ1-2
CDR3: CASRRQGKDRAHGYTF
DNA: TGTGCCAGTAGGAGACAGGGAAAAGATCGAGCTCATGGCTACACCTTC

size: NA
D: TRBD1
V: TRBV6-5
length: 13
J: TRBJ1-2
CDR3: CASTIGTGGGYTF
DNA: TGTGCCAGCACCATCGGGACAGGAGGAGGCTACACCTTC

size: NA
D: NA
V: TRBV4-1
length: 18
J: TRBJ1-4
CDR3: CASSQGKDRFATNEKLFF
DNA: TGCGCCAGCAGCCAAGGAAAAGACAGATTTGCAACTAATGAAAAACTGTTTTTT

size: NA
D: TRBD2
V: TRBV19
length: 15
J: TRBJ2-5
CDR3: CASSRTSWEGETQYF
DNA: TGTGCCAGTAGCCGGACTTCCTGGGAGGGCGAGACCCAGTACTTC

size: NA
D: NA
V: TRBV18
length: 14
J: TRBJ1-1
CDR3: CASSPQKGGSEAFF
DNA: TGTGCCAGCTCACCCCAAAAGGGGGGGTCTGAAGCTTTCTTT

size: once
D: NA
V: TRBV30
length: 20
J: TRBJ1-5
CDR3: CAWSVKPARSISYSNQPQHF
DNA: TGTGCCTGGAGTGTTAAACCCGCCCGGTCAATCTCCTATAGCAATCAGCCCCAGCATTTT

size: NA
D: NA
V: TRBV19
length: 17
J: TRBJ1-5
CDR3: CARGVDSVIGANQPQHF
DNA: TGTGCCAGGGGTGTGGACAGTGTTATAGGGGCCAATCAGCCCCAGCATTTT

size: NA
D: NA
V: TRBV2
length: 12
J: TRBJ2-7
CDR3: CASTATGYEQYF
DNA: TGTGCCAGCACCGCGACAGGTTACGAGCAGTACTTC

size: NA
D: NA
V: TRBV4-3
length: 13
J: TRBJ2-5
CDR3: CASSQDPGETQYF
DNA: TGCGCCAGCAGCCAGGATCCCGGGGAGACCCAGTACTTC